This TCR beta chain was identified in a study of T cells after yellow fever vaccination. Looking at the study overall: Preparing low-cell-number fractions relied on SMART-Seq v4 Ultra Low Input. General study findings and limits: Any FACS-sorted repertoire could hold abundant clonotypes that contaminate it from the bulk population. Reappearance after the booster was seen for most primary-vaccination clones, at more than 95% CD4 and 70% to 90% CD8.

This clonotype was observed a few times. As yet, its antigen is unknown. The study made its TCR cDNA through 5'RACE template switching. That step introduced a universal primer site along with UMIs. TCRdb recomputed calls from the 5' RACE reads with MiXCR, one row per CDR3 protein. The sample yields about 630,000 distinct CDR3 sequences, approximately 13% seen once. The receptor's source is a man in his thirties or forties who received the YFV17D yellow fever vaccine. Material: PBMCs, obtained on the day of the yellow fever booster vaccination.

CDR3 nucleotide sequence: TGTGCCAGCAGCACCCGAGGGGAGTTGGATGAGCAGTTCTTC. As protein: CASSTRGELDEQFF. This rearrangement joins TRBV7-6 to TRBJ2-1; D is perhaps TRBD1 or TRBD2 (5 bases each). V lost 5 bases and J lost 8, with 16 bases in between. Per the germline V gene, CDR1 is SGHVS and CDR2 is FNYEAQ. The CDR3 contains 14 residues. Full variable domain (remainder filled in from reference TRBV7-6 and TRBJ2-1): GAGVSQSPRYKVTKRGQDVALRCDPISGHVSLYWYRQALGQGPEFLTYFNYEAQQDKSGLPNDRFSAERPEGSISTLTIQRTEQRDSAMYRCASSTRGELDEQFFGPGTRLTVL.